Presented here are 2 T cell receptor beta chains from one specimen sequenced in a study of T cell changes during pregnancy in multiple sclerosis. The protocol was immunoSEQ multiplex PCR, while the TCRdb copy is restricted to in-frame clones and leaves out a portion. This sample has fewer than 40,000 clones; roughly nine tenths occur once, and the top ten carry 0.4% to 0.6%. This sample comprised CD4+ T cells from peripheral blood mononuclear cells, obtained in the second trimester of pregnancy. The receptor source for this set is a female donor in good health, enrolled as a control in a pregnancy study.

The chain employs TRBV4-2 and TRBJ2-3; weak D call: TRBD2 (6 bases). Trimming pared 3 bases from V and 2 bases from J, leaving 9 bases between. The CDR3 totals 14 residues. Germline V lookup: CDR1 LGHNA, CDR2 YNFKEQ. CDR3 nucleotides: TGTGCCAGCAGCCACGGGGGAAACACAGATACGCAGTATTTT. Translated: CASSHGGNTDTQYF.

V is TRBV6-1 and J is TRBJ1-3, with 7 nucleotides matching TRBD1. The CDR3 consists of 14 residues. The ends lost 7 bases at V and 5 bases at J; junction bases unmatched: 8. Germline V gene lookup returns CDR1 MNHNS and CDR2 SASEGT. CDR3 sequence reads: CASTLARGRNTIYF. The DNA of the CDR3 is TGTGCCAGCACCTTAGCCAGGGGGAGAAACACCATATATTTT.